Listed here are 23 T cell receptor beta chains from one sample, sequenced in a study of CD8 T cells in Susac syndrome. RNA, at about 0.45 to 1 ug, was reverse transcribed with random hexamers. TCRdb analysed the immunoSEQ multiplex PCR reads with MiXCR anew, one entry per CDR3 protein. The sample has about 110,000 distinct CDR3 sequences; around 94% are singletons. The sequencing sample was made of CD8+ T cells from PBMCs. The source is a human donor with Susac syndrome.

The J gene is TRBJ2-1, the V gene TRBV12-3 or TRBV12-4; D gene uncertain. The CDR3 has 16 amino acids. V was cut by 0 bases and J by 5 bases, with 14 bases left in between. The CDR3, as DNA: TGTGCCAGCAGTTTAGCCCCTCCCGGGTCCAACAATGAGCAGTTCTTC. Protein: CASSLAPPGSNNEQFF.

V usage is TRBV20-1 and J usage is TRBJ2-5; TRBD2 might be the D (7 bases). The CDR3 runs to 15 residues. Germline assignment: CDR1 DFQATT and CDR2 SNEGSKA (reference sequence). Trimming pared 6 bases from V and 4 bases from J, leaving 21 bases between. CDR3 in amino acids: CSAHGVTGGRETQYF. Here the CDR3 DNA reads TGCAGTGCCCACGGGGTGACGGGGGGCCGAGAGACCCAGTACTTC.

The CDR3 loop reads CASSSDRGRNEQYF. Written as DNA, the CDR3 is TGTGCCAGCAGCTCGGACAGGGGACGAAATGAGCAGTACTTC. This rearrangement joins TRBV7-9 to TRBJ2-7; TRBD1 agrees at 9 bases. CDR3 size: 14 residues. The J segment lost 7 bases and the V segment lost 4 bases, leaving 8 bases of the junction unmatched. CDR1 and CDR2 from the germline V gene are SEHNR and FQNEAQ (reference sequence).

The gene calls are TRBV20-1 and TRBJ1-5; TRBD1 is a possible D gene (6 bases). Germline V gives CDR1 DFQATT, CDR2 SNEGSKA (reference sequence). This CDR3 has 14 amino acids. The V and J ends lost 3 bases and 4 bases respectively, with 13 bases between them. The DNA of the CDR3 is TGCAGTGCTAGTCGGGGGCGCGGAAATCAGCCCCAGCATTTT. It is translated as CSASRGRGNQPQHF.

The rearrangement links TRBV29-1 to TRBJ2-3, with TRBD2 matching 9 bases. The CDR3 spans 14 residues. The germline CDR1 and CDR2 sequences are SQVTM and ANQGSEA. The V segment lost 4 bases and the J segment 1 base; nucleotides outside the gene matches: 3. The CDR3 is CSVAGGGGTDTQYF. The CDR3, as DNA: TGCAGCGTTGCGGGCGGGGGGGGCACAGATACGCAGTATTTT.

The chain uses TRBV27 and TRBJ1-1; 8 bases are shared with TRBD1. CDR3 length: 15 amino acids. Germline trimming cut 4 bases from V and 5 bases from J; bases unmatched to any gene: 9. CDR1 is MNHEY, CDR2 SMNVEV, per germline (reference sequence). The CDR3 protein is CASSSRQGLMTEAFF. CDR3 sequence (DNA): TGTGCCAGCAGTTCACGACAGGGGTTGATGACTGAAGCTTTCTTT.

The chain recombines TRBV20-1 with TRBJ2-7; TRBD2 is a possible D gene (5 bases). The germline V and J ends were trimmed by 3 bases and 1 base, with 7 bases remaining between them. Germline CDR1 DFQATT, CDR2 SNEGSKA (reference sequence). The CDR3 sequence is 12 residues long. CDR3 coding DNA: TGCAGTGCTAGCCGGGGATCCTACGAGCAGTACTTC. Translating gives CSASRGSYEQYF.

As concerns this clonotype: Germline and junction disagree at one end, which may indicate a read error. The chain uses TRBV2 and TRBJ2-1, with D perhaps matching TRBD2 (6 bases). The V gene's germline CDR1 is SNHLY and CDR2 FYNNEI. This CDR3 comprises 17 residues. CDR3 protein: CASREVPGLIDYNEQFF. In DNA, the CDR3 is TGTGCCAGCAGGGAAGTTCCGGGACTCATCGACTACAATGAGCAGTTCTTC.

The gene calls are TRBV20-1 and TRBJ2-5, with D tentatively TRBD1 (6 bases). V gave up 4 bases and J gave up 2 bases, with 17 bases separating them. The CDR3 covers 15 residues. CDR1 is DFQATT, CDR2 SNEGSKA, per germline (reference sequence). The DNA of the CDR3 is TGCAGTGCTACTACATCACTAGGGGGTCAAGAGACCCAGTACTTC. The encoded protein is CSATTSLGGQETQYF.

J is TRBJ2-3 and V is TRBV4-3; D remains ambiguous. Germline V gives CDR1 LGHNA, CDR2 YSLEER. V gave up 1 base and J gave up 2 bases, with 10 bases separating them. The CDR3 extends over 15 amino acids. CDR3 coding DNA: TGCGCCAGCAGCCAAGCAACGCCTCCCACAGATACGCAGTATTTT. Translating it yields CASSQATPPTDTQYF.

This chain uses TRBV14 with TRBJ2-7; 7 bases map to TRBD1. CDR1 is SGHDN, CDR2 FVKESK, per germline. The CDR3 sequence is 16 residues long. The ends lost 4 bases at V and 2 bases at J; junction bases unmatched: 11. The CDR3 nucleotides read TGTGCCAGCAGCCCCTACTCCGGGACAGTAGCCTACGAGCAGTACTTC. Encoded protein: CASSPYSGTVAYEQYF.

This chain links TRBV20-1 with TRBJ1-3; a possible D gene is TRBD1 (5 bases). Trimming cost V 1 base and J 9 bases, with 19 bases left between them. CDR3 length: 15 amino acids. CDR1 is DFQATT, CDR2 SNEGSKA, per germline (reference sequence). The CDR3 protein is CSARGQGTAVGTIYF. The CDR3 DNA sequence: TGCAGTGCTAGAGGCCAAGGGACCGCCGTCGGCACCATATATTTT.

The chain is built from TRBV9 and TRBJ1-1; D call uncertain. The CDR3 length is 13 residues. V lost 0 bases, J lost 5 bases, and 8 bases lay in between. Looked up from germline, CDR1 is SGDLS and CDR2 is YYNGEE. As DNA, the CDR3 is TGTGCCAGCAGCGTAGCTACTGGGACTGAAGCTTTCTTT. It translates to CASSVATGTEAFF.

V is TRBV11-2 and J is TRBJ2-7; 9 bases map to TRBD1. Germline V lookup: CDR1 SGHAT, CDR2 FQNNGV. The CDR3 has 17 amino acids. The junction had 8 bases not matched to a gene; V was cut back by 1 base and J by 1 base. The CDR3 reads CASSLGFMGTGSYEQYF. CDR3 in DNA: TGTGCCAGCAGCTTAGGTTTCATGGGGACAGGGTCCTACGAGCAGTACTTC.

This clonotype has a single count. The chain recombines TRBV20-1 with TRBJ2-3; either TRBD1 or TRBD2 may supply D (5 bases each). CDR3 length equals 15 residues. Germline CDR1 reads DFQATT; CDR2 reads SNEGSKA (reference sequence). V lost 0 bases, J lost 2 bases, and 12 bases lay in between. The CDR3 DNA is TGCAGTGCTAGAGATCGGGACGGGCTCACAGATACGCAGTATTTT. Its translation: CSARDRDGLTDTQYF.

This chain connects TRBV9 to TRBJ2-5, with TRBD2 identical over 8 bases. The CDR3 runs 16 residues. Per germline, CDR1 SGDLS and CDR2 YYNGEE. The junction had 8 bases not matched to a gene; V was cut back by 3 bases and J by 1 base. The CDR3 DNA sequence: TGTGCCAGCAGCGCCTTTAGCGGGGTGGGCCAAGAGACCCAGTACTTC. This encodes CASSAFSGVGQETQYF.

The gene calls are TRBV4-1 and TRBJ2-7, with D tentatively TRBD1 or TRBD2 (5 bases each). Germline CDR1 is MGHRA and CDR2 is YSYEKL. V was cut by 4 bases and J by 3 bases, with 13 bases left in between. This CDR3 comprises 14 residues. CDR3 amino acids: CASSPRDGDYEQYF. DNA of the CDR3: TGCGCCAGCAGCCCCCGGGACGGTGACTACGAGCAGTACTTC.

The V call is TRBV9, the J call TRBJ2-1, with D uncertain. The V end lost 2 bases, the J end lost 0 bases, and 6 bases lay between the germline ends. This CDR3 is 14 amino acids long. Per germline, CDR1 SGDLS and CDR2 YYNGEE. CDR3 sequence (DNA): TGTGCCAGCAGCGTGGGCAGCTCCTACAATGAGCAGTTCTTC. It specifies CASSVGSSYNEQFF. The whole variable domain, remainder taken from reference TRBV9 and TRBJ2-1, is DSGVTQTPKHLITATGQRVTLRCSPRSGDLSVYWYQQSLDQGLQFLIQYYNGEERAKGNILERFSAQQFPDLHSELNLSSLELGDSALYFCASSVGSSYNEQFFGPGTRLTVL.

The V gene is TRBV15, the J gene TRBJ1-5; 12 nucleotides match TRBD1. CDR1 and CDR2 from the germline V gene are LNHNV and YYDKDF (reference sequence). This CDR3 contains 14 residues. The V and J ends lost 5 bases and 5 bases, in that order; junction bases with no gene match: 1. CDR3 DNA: TGTGCCACCAGCGGGACAGGGGGCGATCAGCCCCAGCATTTT. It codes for CATSGTGGDQPQHF.

The DNA for the CDR3 is TGTGCCAGCAGTCAACTAGCGGGGGTCTCCTACGAGCAGTACTTC. Its protein is CASSQLAGVSYEQYF. The V and J genes are TRBV12-3 or TRBV12-4 and TRBJ2-7; 11 positions match TRBD2. Trimming at V came to 5 bases and at J to 0 bases, leaving 3 bases not matched to a gene. This CDR3 has 15 amino acids.

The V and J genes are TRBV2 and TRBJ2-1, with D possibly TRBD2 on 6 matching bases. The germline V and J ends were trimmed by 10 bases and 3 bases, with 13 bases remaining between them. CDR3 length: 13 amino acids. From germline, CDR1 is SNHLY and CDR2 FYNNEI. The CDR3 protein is CATQFGGYNEQFF. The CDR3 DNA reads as TGTGCCACCCAATTCGGGGGCTACAATGAGCAGTTCTTC.

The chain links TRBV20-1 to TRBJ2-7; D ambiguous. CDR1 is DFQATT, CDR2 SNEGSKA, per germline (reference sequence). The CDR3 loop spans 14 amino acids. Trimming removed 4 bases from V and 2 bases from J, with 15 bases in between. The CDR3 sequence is CSATPAVGTYEQYF. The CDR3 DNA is TGCAGTGCTACCCCGGCCGTGGGGACCTACGAGCAGTACTTC.

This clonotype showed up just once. CDR3 residues: CASSLWRASGTDTQYF. The CDR3 nucleotides read TGTGCCAGCAGCTTATGGCGAGCTTCGGGGACAGATACGCAGTATTTT. The genes are TRBV7-9 and TRBJ2-3, with a weak D call TRBD2 (5 bases). CDR1 is SEHNR and CDR2 is FQNEAQ in the germline V gene (reference sequence). The ends were cut back, 2 bases at V and 3 bases at J, with 15 bases in the middle. The CDR3 sequence is 16 residues long.